These T cell receptor beta chains were read from a single sample in a study of blood T cell repertoires in COVID-19. The data were produced by immunoSEQ multiplex PCR, yet TCRdb's version contains in-frame clones alone and is incomplete. The sample includes around 70,000 clones, roughly 82% of them seen just once. The sequenced sample consisted of peripheral blood. These receptors all stem from a man in his 60s with acute or convalescent COVID-19. CDR3s include the opening cysteine and the closing phenylalanine or tryptophan. The D gene is left open where the match is weak. Clone size is given for some rows only: seen once, a few or many times, or a class if the clone is expanded.

length	size	D	V	J	CDR3	DNA
17	-	TRBD2	TRBV19	TRBJ2-3	CASSKAGLAGGLGTQYF	TGTGCCAGTAGTAAAGCGGGACTAGCGGGGGGGCTCGGTACGCAGTATTTT
15	-	TRBD1	TRBV7-6	TRBJ2-3	CASSPNRGGTDTQYF	TGTGCCAGCAGCCCTAACAGGGGAGGCACAGATACGCAGTATTTT
15	-	TRBD2	TRBV14	TRBJ2-1	CASTQTRGAYNEQFF	TGTGCCAGCACCCAAACTCGGGGGGCCTACAATGAGCAGTTCTTC
15	-	-	TRBV9	TRBJ1-3	CASSVVPEAENTIYF	TGTGCCAGCAGCGTCGTACCCGAGGCGGAAAACACCATATATTTT
15	-	TRBD1	TRBV5-1	TRBJ2-3	CASSPGTGGTDTQYF	TGCGCCAGCAGCCCCGGCACAGGGGGCACAGATACGCAGTATTTT
14	few	-	TRBV4-1	TRBJ1-4	CASSQGATNEKLFF	TGCGCCAGCAGCCAAGGGGCCACTAATGAAAAACTGTTTTTT
13	-	TRBD2	TRBV5-6	TRBJ2-1	CASSLLLAAEQFF	TGTGCCAGCAGCTTATTACTAGCGGCAGAGCAGTTCTTC
17	-	-	TRBV7-2	TRBJ1-6	CASSYREPTHYNSPLHF	TGTGCCAGCAGCTACCGGGAGCCGACTCATTATAATTCACCCCTCCACTTT
13	-	-	TRBV4-2	TRBJ1-2	CASSHPDSYGYTF	TGTGCCAGCAGCCACCCGGACAGTTATGGCTACACCTTC
14	-	TRBD1	TRBV29-1	TRBJ1-1	CSASPGTGFTEAFF	TGCAGCGCGAGCCCCGGGACAGGGTTCACTGAAGCTTTCTTT
18	once	TRBD1	TRBV19	TRBJ1-3	CASGPLSDRASSGNTIYF	TGTGCCAGTGGACCACTCTCCGACAGGGCCTCCTCTGGAAACACCATATATTTT
15	-	-	TRBV9	TRBJ2-2	CASSVATQGNGELFF	TGTGCCAGCAGCGTAGCTACACAGGGAAACGGGGAGCTGTTTTTT
14	-	-	TRBV19	TRBJ1-1	CASSIDRGNTEAFF	TGTGCCAGTAGTATAGACAGGGGGAACACTGAAGCTTTCTTT
15	once	TRBD2	TRBV6-1	TRBJ2-7	CASSEMAGGIHEQYF	TGTGCCAGCAGTGAAATGGCGGGGGGTATCCACGAGCAGTACTTC
12	-	TRBD1	TRBV29-1	TRBJ1-2	CSVDRGLNGYTF	TGCAGCGTTGACAGGGGGCTTAATGGCTACACCTTC
14	-	-	TRBV18	TRBJ1-5	CASSLDRTYQPQHF	TGTGCCAGCTCCCTCGACAGGACGTATCAGCCCCAGCATTTT
13	-	-	TRBV30	TRBJ1-1	CAWEQGSATEAFF	TGTGCCTGGGAACAGGGAAGCGCCACTGAAGCTTTCTTT
17	once	-	TRBV3-1/TRBV3-2	TRBJ1-3	CASSQGGNWGSGNTIYF	TGTGCCAGCAGCCAGGGGGGAAACTGGGGCTCTGGAAACACCATATATTTT
14	-	TRBD2	TRBV5-4	TRBJ2-5	CASSLGTIQETQYF	TGTGCCAGCAGCTTAGGGACTATTCAAGAGACCCAGTACTTC
13	-	TRBD1	TRBV5-1	TRBJ1-3	CASSPGQGDTIYF	TGCGCCAGCTCACCGGGACAGGGGGACACCATATATTTT
13	-	TRBD1	TRBV6-5	TRBJ1-2	CASKGQGAYGYTF	TGTGCCAGCAAGGGACAGGGGGCGTATGGCTACACCTTC
15	-	-	TRBV5-1	TRBJ1-1	CASSLEAGKNTEAFF	TGCGCCAGCAGCTTGGAGGCAGGCAAGAACACTGAAGCTTTCTTT
15	-	-	TRBV6-5	TRBJ1-3	CASSSSLLSGNTIYF	TGTGCCAGCAGTTCCTCCCTCCTCTCTGGAAACACCATATATTTT
15	-	-	TRBV25-1	TRBJ1-3	CASRNAGARGNTIYF	TGTGCCAGCAGAAATGCGGGGGCGCGAGGAAACACCATATATTTT
16	-	-	TRBV7-6	TRBJ2-1	CASSLATVTTNNEQFF	TGTGCCAGCAGCTTAGCGACCGTAACTACGAACAATGAGCAGTTCTTC
17	-	-	TRBV3-1/TRBV3-2	TRBJ2-3	CASSPQGRGSSTDTQYF	TGTGCCAGCAGCCCCCAGGGCCGGGGGTCTAGCACAGATACGCAGTATTTT
13	few	-	TRBV19	TRBJ2-1	CASSIDEDTRQFF	TGTGCCAGTAGTATAGACGAGGACACCCGGCAGTTCTTC
13	-	-	TRBV27	TRBJ1-4	CASSRGANEKLFF	TGTGCCAGCAGCCGGGGGGCTAATGAAAAACTGTTTTTT
16	-	TRBD2	TRBV7-8	TRBJ2-3	CASSLEAGGPTDTQYF	TGTGCCAGCAGCTTAGAAGCGGGGGGGCCTACAGATACGCAGTATTTT
14	-	-	TRBV7-2	TRBJ1-5	CASSSGFSNQPQHF	TGTGCCAGCAGCTCGGGATTTAGCAATCAGCCCCAGCATTTT
14	-	TRBD1	TRBV7-2	TRBJ1-4	CASSLNRGGEKLFF	TGTGCCAGCAGCTTAAACAGGGGAGGTGAAAAACTGTTTTTT
18	-	-	TRBV6-1	TRBJ2-1	CASSEVLGGGGESNEQFF	TGTGCCAGCAGTGAAGTTTTGGGTGGAGGGGGCGAGAGCAATGAGCAGTTCTTC
12	-	-	TRBV30	TRBJ1-1	CAWRTKNTEAFF	TGTGCCTGGAGAACAAAGAACACTGAAGCTTTCTTT
14	-	TRBD1	TRBV5-1	TRBJ2-2	CASRDRVDTGELFF	TGCGCCAGCAGGGACAGGGTGGACACCGGGGAGCTGTTTTTT
14	-	TRBD1	TRBV5-4	TRBJ2-7	CASSRNGQGNEQYF	TGTGCCAGCAGCCGGAACGGACAGGGGAACGAGCAGTACTTC